The rows below give T cell receptor beta chains drawn from one sample of a study of cytomegalovirus exposure and HLA in healthy donors. Some clones are missing from TCRdb's copy, which holds only in-frame ones; the method was immunoSEQ multiplex PCR. The sample includes around 130,000 clones, around three quarters seen only once; the top ten take approximately 1.8%. Sequencing was carried out using PBMCs. These receptors were taken from a woman in her forties or fifties in good health and CMV-seronegative. Both conserved end residues are part of each CDR3. D genes are given only for firm matches. A row's size may be missing; if present it is once, few, many or a size class.

J | D | size | length | V | DNA | CDR3
TRBJ1-1 | - | once | 13 | TRBV5-1 | TGCGCCAGCAGCTTGGGGAGGGGCACTGAAGCTTTCTTT | CASSLGRGTEAFF
TRBJ2-3 | TRBD2 | few | 17 | TRBV28 | TGTGCCAGCAGTTTACGACCCAGCGGGAGGGCCAGAGATACGCAGTATTTT | CASSLRPSGRARDTQYF
TRBJ2-1 | - | - | 14 | TRBV28 | TGTGCCAGCAGCCCCGGCGACAAGCCCAATGAGCAGTTCTTC | CASSPGDKPNEQFF
TRBJ1-4 | TRBD1 | - | 17 | TRBV5-4 | TGTGCCAGCAGCTTGGCGCGACAGGGCAGGGGTAATGAAAAACTGTTTTTT | CASSLARQGRGNEKLFF
TRBJ1-2 | - | - | 13 | TRBV6-5 | TGTGCCAGCAGTTACGGGGGGATCGGTGGCTACACCTTC | CASSYGGIGGYTF
TRBJ2-2 | - | - | 16 | TRBV7-3 | TGTGCCAGCAGCCCATTTGGGCAGTCGAACACCGGGGAGCTGTTTTTT | CASSPFGQSNTGELFF
TRBJ2-1 | TRBD2 | - | 16 | TRBV6-4 | TGTGCCAGCAGTGACGCGGGCGGGAGTGGGTACAATGAGCAGTTCTTC | CASSDAGGSGYNEQFF
TRBJ2-7 | TRBD2 | few | 14 | TRBV28 | TGTGCCAGCAGTTTACTAGCGGGAGTATACGAGCAGTACTTC | CASSLLAGVYEQYF
TRBJ2-3 | TRBD2 | - | 15 | TRBV7-2 | TGTGCCAGCAGCTTAGGTCAGCGGGAGGCAGATACGCAGTATTTT | CASSLGQREADTQYF
TRBJ1-5 | TRBD1 | - | 15 | TRBV7-3 | TGTGCCAGCAGCTTATCAGGGACAGGGCCTCAGCCCCAGCATTTT | CASSLSGTGPQPQHF
TRBJ2-7 | TRBD2 | - | 22 | TRBV5-1 | TGCGCCAGCAGTGGGGGCGGCGGGGGGGGTCGGCTGACTAGCGGGTTCTCCTACGAGCAGTACTTC | CASSGGGGGGRLTSGFSYEQYF
TRBJ2-1 | TRBD2 | - | 17 | TRBV7-3 | TGTGCCAGCAGCTCGGGACTAGCGGGAGGGCCACAGGATGAGCAGTTCTTC | CASSSGLAGGPQDEQFF
TRBJ1-2 | - | - | 15 | TRBV4-3 | TGCGCCAGCAGCCAAGTTACAGGAGTTCTTGGTGGCTACACCTTC | CASSQVTGVLGGYTF
TRBJ2-3 | - | - | 12 | TRBV5-6 | TGTGCCAGCAGCCACTACACAGATACGCAGTATTTT | CASSHYTDTQYF
TRBJ1-2 | TRBD1 | - | 16 | TRBV28 | TGTGCCAGCAGTTTATCGGGGGGAACAGGGGGTAGTGGCTACACCTTC | CASSLSGGTGGSGYTF
TRBJ1-5 | - | - | 16 | TRBV27 | TGTGCCAGCAGTCCTACGGGGGGGGCTAGCAATCAGCCCCAGCATTTT | CASSPTGGASNQPQHF
TRBJ2-5 | TRBD2 | - | 14 | TRBV30 | TGTGCCTCCCACGGACTAGCAGACCAAGAGACCCAGTACTTC | CASHGLADQETQYF
TRBJ2-7 | - | - | 15 | TRBV28 | TGTGCCAGCAGCCCCCAGGGGACTATAATTCACGAGCAGTACTTC | CASSPQGTIIHEQYF
TRBJ2-1 | TRBD2 | few | 15 | TRBV6-1 | TGTGCCAGCAGTGAAGAAGGGCTAGCGGGAGGGAAGCAGTTCTTC | CASSEEGLAGGKQFF
TRBJ1-3 | - | - | 16 | TRBV5-1 | TGCGCCAGCAGCTTGGAATTGGGACATCGGGGCAACACCATATATTTT | CASSLELGHRGNTIYF
TRBJ1-5 | - | - | 17 | TRBV28 | TGTGCCAGCAGTTTAGGCCGCGCGCAGGGAGGAGGCGAGCCCCAGCATTTT | CASSLGRAQGGGEPQHF
TRBJ1-4 | - | few | 16 | TRBV4-1 | TGCGCCAGCAGCCAAGATCCTTCAGGGACTAATGAAAAACTGTTTTTT | CASSQDPSGTNEKLFF
TRBJ2-5 | - | - | 14 | TRBV7-8 | TGTGCCAGCAGCCTGACAGTTTACCAAGAGACCCAGTACTTC | CASSLTVYQETQYF
TRBJ1-5 | - | - | 14 | TRBV30 | TGTGCCTGGAGTGCACCAGGCTACAATCAGCCCCAGCATTTT | CAWSAPGYNQPQHF
TRBJ1-5 | - | - | 16 | TRBV6-6 | TGTGCCAGCAGTTCTTTCGGACAGACTAGCAATCAGCCCCAGCATTTT | CASSSFGQTSNQPQHF
TRBJ1-5 | TRBD1 | once | 14 | TRBV19 | TGTGCCACCGCGACAGGGGGCGTGTATCAGCCCCAGCATTTT | CATATGGVYQPQHF
TRBJ1-4 | - | - | 15 | TRBV19 | TGTGCCAGTAGTATAGGGCTACAGGGCAGCGAAAAACTGTTTTTT | CASSIGLQGSEKLFF
TRBJ2-1 | - | - | 11 | TRBV7-9 | TGTGCCAGCAGCTCCAGTATTGAGCAGTTCTTC | CASSSSIEQFF
TRBJ2-7 | - | - | 17 | TRBV7-9 | TGTGCCAGCAGCCCCACGGACAGGACTACGAGCTCCTACGAGCAGTACTTC | CASSPTDRTTSSYEQYF
TRBJ2-1 | TRBD2 | - | 16 | TRBV5-1 | TGCGCCAGCAGCATCGGGACTAGCGGGAGGGCCAATGAGCAGTTCTTC | CASSIGTSGRANEQFF
TRBJ2-1 | - | - | 13 | TRBV4-3 | TGCGCCAGCAGCCAAGTAGTTTACTATGAGCAGTTCTTC | CASSQVVYYEQFF
TRBJ1-1 | TRBD1 | - | 16 | TRBV4-2 | TGTGCCAGCAGCCAGGCCGGGACAGGGCCGCACACTGAAGCTTTCTTT | CASSQAGTGPHTEAFF
TRBJ2-5 | - | - | 11 | TRBV9 | TGTGCCAGCAGCTCCCGGGAGACCCAGTACTTC | CASSSRETQYF
TRBJ2-2 | - | - | 16 | TRBV7-9 | TGTGCCAGCAGCTCACCCCACTCGGCGGACACCGGGGAGCTGTTTTTT | CASSSPHSADTGELFF
TRBJ1-2 | - | - | 12 | TRBV29-1 | TGCAGCGTTGATAGTTGTGGTGATGGCTACACCTTC | CSVDSCGDGYTF
TRBJ1-2 | - | - | 11 | TRBV30 | TGTGCCTGGACCGAACTGAGTGGCTACACCTTC | CAWTELSGYTF
TRBJ2-5 | TRBD1 | - | 13 | TRBV15 | TGTGCCACCAATGCAGGGGGCGAAGAGACCCAGTACTTC | CATNAGGEETQYF
TRBJ1-5 | - | - | 17 | TRBV28 | TGTGCCAGCAGTTTATTCTCGACAGCTAATAGCAATCAGCCCCAGAATTTT | CASSLFSTANSNQPQNF
TRBJ2-7 | TRBD2 | - | 15 | TRBV7-7 | TGTGCTAGCAGCTCAACTAGCGGGCGGAGCTACGAGCAGTACTTC | CASSSTSGRSYEQYF
TRBJ2-7 | TRBD1 | - | 14 | TRBV18 | TGTGCCAGCTCACCCAAACGGACAGGGGTCGAGCAGTACTTC | CASSPKRTGVEQYF
TRBJ2-1 | TRBD2 | - | 17 | TRBV9 | TGTGCCAGCAGCGTAACGGGGACTAGCGGAAACGGCAATGAGCAGTTCTTC | CASSVTGTSGNGNEQFF
TRBJ1-4 | TRBD1 | - | 14 | TRBV18 | TGTGCCAGCTCACCAGGACAGGGAAGCGAAAAACTGTTTTTT | CASSPGQGSEKLFF
TRBJ1-1 | - | - | 13 | TRBV19 | TGTGCCAGTAGTATCACAAAGAACACTGAAGCTTTCTTT | CASSITKNTEAFF
TRBJ1-1 | - | - | 14 | TRBV7-2 | TGTGCCAGCAGTCCCCAGATGAGGCCCACTGAAGCTTTCTTT | CASSPQMRPTEAFF
TRBJ2-7 | TRBD1 | - | 15 | TRBV27 | TGTGCCAGCAGTTTCTCGGGGACAGGGGTTTACGAGCAGTACTTC | CASSFSGTGVYEQYF